The table lists the clone carrying this T cell receptor (beta chain) with a few counts. A single record per CDR3 protein comes from TCRdb applying MiXCR to the 5' RACE reads. Among 35,000 to 50,000 distinct CDR3 sequences listed, 22% were seen once. This sample is drawn from a study of spatial heterogeneity in lung cancer. As for the study in general: Samples were obtained from around 72 donors, all untreated early-stage non-small cell lung cancer patients. Sequenced were any available follow-up PBMC samples, which had been obtained a median of around two years after resection.

V shed 5 bases and J 5 bases; nucleotides not matched to a gene: 11. There are 15 residues in the CDR3. CDR1 is SGHVS and CDR2 is FQNEAQ in the germline V gene. Sample time point: blood at routine non-recurrence follow-up after resection. The specimen comprised PBMCs, sampled at follow-up. The chain links TRBV7-8 to TRBJ1-1, with 7 nucleotides matching TRBD1. This TCR came from a female donor with early-stage non-small cell lung cancer. In DNA form, the CDR3 reads TGTGCCAGCAGCCCAAACCGGGACAGAGGAACTGAAGCTTTCTTT. Residues: CASSPNRDRGTEAFF.